Presented here are 2 T cell receptor beta chains from one specimen sequenced in a study of blood T cells in healthy people across ages. A J-beta primer mix and a sample-barcoded 5' primer were used in a second PCR of about 7 to 12 cycles. A single record per CDR3 protein comes from TCRdb applying MiXCR to the 5' RACE reads. Among 800,000 to 1,300,000 distinct CDR3 sequences listed, about 23% were seen once. The same data also went into a second study, on T cells of mothers and their children.

Sequencing was done on a sample of blood. The receptors were gathered from a girl aged 2 to 10 in good health.

This clonotype has more than one count but fewer than ten. The chain is built from TRBV12-5 and TRBJ2-5; TRBD1 is a possible D gene (5 bases). The end of the DNA is better explained by TRBJ2-7, so the J call may be wrong. The CDR3 totals 13 residues. CDR1 and CDR2 (germline): LGHNT, FRNRAP. Here the CDR3 DNA reads TGTGCTAGTGGCCCCCAGGGTCTCTACGAGCAGTACTTC. Its translation: CASGPQGLYEQYF.

This clonotype was observed once. The chain carries TRBV29-1 and TRBJ1-4; 8 bases line up with TRBD1. The J segment lost 7 bases and the V segment lost 4 bases, leaving 5 bases of the junction unmatched. In germline, CDR1 is SQVTM, CDR2 ANQGSEA. The CDR3 contains 13 residues. This chain's CDR3 is CSVGTGMGEKLFF. The CDR3 DNA follows: TGCAGCGTTGGGACAGGGATGGGTGAAAAACTGTTTTTT.